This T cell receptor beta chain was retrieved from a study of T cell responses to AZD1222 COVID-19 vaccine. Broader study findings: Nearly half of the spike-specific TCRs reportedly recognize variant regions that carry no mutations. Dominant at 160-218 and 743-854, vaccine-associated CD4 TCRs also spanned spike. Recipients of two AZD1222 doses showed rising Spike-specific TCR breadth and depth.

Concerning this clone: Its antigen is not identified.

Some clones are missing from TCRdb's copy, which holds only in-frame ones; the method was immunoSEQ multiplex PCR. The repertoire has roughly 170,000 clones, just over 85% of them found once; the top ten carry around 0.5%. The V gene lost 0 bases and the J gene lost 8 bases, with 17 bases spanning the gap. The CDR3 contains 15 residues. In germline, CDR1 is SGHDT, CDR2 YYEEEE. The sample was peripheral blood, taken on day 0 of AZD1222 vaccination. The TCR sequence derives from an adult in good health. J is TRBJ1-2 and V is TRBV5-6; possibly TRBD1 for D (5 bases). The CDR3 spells CASSLDLIRGGGYTF. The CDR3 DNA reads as TGTGCCAGCAGCTTGGATCTCATCCGGGGCGGAGGCTACACCTTC.